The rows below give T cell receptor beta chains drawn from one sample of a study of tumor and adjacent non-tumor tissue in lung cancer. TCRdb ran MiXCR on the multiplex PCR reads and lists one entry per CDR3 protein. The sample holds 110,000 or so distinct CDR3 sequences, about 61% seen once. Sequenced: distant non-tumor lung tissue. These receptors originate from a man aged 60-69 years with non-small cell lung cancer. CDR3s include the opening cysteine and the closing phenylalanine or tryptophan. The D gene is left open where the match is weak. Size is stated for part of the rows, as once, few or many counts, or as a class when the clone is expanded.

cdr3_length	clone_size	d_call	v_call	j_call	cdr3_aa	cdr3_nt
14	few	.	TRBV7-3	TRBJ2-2	CASSLGGHGGELFF	TGTGCCAGCAGCTTAGGGGGGCACGGCGGGGAGCTGTTTTTT
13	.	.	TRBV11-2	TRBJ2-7	CASSLAVALEQYF	TGTGCCAGCAGCTTAGCAGTAGCTCTCGAGCAGTACTTC
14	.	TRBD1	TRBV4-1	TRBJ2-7	CASSIGTVGYEQYF	TGCGCCAGCAGCATCGGGACAGTTGGGTACGAGCAGTACTTC
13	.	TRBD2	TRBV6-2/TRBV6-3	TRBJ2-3	CASSMAGVDTQFF	TGTGCAAGCAGCATGGCGGGGGTAGATACGCAGTTTTTT
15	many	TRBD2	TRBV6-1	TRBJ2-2	CASSELAGVAGELFF	TGTGCCAGCAGTGAACTAGCGGGAGTTGCCGGGGAGCTGTTTTTT
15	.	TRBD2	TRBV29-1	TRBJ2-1	CCVGSAGGSYNEPFF	TGCTGCGTAGGGAGCGCGGGAGGCTCCTACAATGAGCCGTTCTTC
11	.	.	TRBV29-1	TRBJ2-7	CSVSTRDEQYF	TGTAGCGTATCTACAAGGGACGAGCAGTACTTC
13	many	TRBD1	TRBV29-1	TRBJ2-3	CSVTGEPYDTQYF	TGCAGCGTGACAGGGGAGCCTTATGATACGCAGTATTTT
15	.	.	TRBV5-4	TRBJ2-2	CAGSMIGVNTGELFF	TGTGCCGGCAGCATGATCGGGGTAAACACCGGGGAGCTGTTTTTT
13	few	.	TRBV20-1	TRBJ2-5	CSASGTNQEAQYF	TGCAGTGCTAGCGGTACAAACCAAGAGGCCCAGTACTTC
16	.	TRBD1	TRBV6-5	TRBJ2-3	CASEGLAPVRGDTQYF	TGTGCCAGCGAGGGATTAGCGCCCGTCAGGGGGGATACGCAGTATTTT
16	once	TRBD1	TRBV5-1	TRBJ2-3	CASSPNTGGGTDTQYF	TGCGCCAGCAGCCCCAATACAGGGGGCGGGACAGATACGCAGTATTTT
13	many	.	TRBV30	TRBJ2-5	CAWRRRPQETQYF	TGTGCCTGGAGAAGACGACCTCAAGAGACCCAGTACTTC
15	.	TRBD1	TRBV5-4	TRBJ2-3	CASSGQESGTDRQYF	TGTGCCAGCAGCGGACAGGAGTCTGGCACAGATAGGCAGTATTTT
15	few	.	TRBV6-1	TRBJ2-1	CASSEAAGAYNEQLF	TGTGCCAGCAGTGAGGCAGCGGGTGCCTACAATGAGCAGCTCTTC
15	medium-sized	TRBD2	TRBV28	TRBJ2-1	CATVKGTSSYNEQFF	TGTGCCACCGTCAAGGGGACTAGCTCCTACAATGAGCAGTTCTTC
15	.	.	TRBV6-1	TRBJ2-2	CASTGAASNTGELLF	TGTGCCAGCACGGGCGCAGCATCGAACACCGGGGAGCTGCTTTTT
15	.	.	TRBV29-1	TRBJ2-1	CSAPTGAGLYDEQFF	TGCAGCGCCCCGACGGGAGCGGGTCTATACGATGAGCAATTCTTC
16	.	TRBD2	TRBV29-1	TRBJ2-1	CSLDRSGLAGENEQFF	TGTAGCCTTGATAGGTCGGGACTAGCGGGAGAGAATGAGCAGTTCTTC
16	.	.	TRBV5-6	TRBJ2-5	CAGSLHFNSVAETQYF	TGTGCCGGCAGCCTGCATTTCAACAGCGTGGCCGAGACCCAGTACTTC
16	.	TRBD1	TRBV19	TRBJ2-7	CASSTSTGSANYEQYF	TGTGCCAGTAGTACTTCGACAGGGTCGGCGAATTACGAGCAGTACTTC
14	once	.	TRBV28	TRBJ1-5	CVSSLPRRVWPQHF	TGTGTCAGCAGTTTACCGCGACGGGTTTGGCCCCAGCATTTT
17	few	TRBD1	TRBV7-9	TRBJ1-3	CAIRDRVNESSGNTIYF	TGTGCCATCCGGGACAGGGTAAACGAGAGCTCTGGAAACACCATATATTTT
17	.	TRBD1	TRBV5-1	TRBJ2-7	CASSLEGQGAFSYEQYF	TGCGCCAGCAGCTTGGAGGGACAGGGGGCTTTTTCCTACGAGCAGTACTTC
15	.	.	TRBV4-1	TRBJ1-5	CVSSQDLGSNQSQHF	TGCGTCAGCAGCCAAGACTTGGGTAGCAATCAGTCCCAGCATTTT
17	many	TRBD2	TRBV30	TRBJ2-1	CAWTRRAAGGAYNEQFF	TGTGCCTGGACCCGACGGGCGGCGGGAGGAGCCTACAATGAGCAGTTCTTC
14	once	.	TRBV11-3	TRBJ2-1	CVSGRTTTSAEQFF	TGTGTCAGCGGACGGACTACTACGTCTGCTGAGCAGTTCTTC
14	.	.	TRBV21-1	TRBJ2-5	CASTDRGLGETQYF	TGTGCCAGCACCGACAGGGGGTTGGGAGAGACCCAGTACTTC
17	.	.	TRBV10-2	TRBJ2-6	CANSGGNAISEVNVLTF	TGCGCCAACAGTGGAGGAAACGCGATCTCTGAGGTCAACGTCCTGACTTTC
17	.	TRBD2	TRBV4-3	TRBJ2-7	CASSQGTVTSGSYEQYF	TGCGCTAGCAGCCAAGGAACCGTGACTAGCGGGTCTTACGAGCAGTACTTC
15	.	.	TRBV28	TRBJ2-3	CASSSATEKTDMQYF	TGTGCCAGCAGCTCCGCGACAGAGAAGACGGATATGCAGTATTTT
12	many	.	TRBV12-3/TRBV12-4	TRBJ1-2	CASSLGGHGYTF	TGTGCCAGCAGTTTGGGGGGGCATGGCTACACCTTC
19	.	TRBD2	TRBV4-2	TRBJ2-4	CVSSQTQASGSLAKNNRYF	TGTGTCAGCAGCCAAACGCAGGCTAGCGGATCGTTAGCCAAAAACAATCGGTACTTC
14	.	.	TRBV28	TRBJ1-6	CASSWTAYNSSLHF	TGTGCCAGCAGTTGGACAGCTTATAATTCATCCCTCCACTTT
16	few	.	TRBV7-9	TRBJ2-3	CASSFRASANTDTQYF	TGTGCCAGCAGCTTCCGGGCTAGCGCGAACACAGATACGCAGTATTTT
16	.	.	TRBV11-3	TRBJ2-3	CASTINDSGGTDRQYF	TGTGCCAGCACCATAAACGACAGTGGAGGCACAGATAGGCAGTATTTT